This T cell receptor beta chain comes out of a study of CD8 T cells in ankylosing spondylitis. General observations from the study: Ankylosing spondylitis blood appeared to carry a characteristic TCR beta motif of seven to nine highly homologous variants.

The CDR3 covers 20 residues. The trim removed 1 base at V and 1 base at J, leaving 17 bases unmatched. Looked up from germline, CDR1 is MGHRA and CDR2 is YSYEKL. TCRdb analysed the 5' RACE reads with MiXCR anew, one entry per CDR3 protein. The top ten clones hold over 15% of a sample with more than 600,000 distinct CDR3 sequences, roughly 19% of them seen once. A remark on this clonotype: Its antigen is currently unknown.

Sequencing input: blood, either unsorted or a sorted T cell fraction (not recorded which). The chain couples TRBV4-1 to TRBJ1-1; 8 positions match TRBD1. This TCR was sampled from a male donor with ankylosing spondylitis. The CDR3 DNA sequence: TGCGCCAGCAGCCAAGCCCCGACGCGACAGGGGTCTTTACCGAACACTGAAGCTTTCTTT. Translated, it gives CASSQAPTRQGSLPNTEAFF.